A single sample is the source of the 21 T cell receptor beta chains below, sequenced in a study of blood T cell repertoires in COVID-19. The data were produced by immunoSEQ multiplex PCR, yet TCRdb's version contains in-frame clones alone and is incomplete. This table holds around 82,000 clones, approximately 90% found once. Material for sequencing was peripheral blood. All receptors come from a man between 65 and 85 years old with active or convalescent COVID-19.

The CDR3 here is CAISGTDANYGYTF. The DNA for the CDR3 is TGTGCCATCAGTGGGACAGACGCTAACTATGGCTACACCTTC. The genes are TRBV10-3 and TRBJ1-2; possible D gene TRBD1, 6 bases. V was shortened by 4 bases and J by 0 bases, with 9 bases between the two germline ends. This CDR3 spans 14 amino acids. CDR1 is ENHRY, CDR2 SYGVKD, per germline.

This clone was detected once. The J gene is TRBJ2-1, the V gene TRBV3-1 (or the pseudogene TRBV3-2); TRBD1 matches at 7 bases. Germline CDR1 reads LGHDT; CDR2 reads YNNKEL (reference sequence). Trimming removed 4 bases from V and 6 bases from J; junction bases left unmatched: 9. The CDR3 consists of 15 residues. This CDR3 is CASSPWTGFLNEQFF. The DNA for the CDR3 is TGTGCCAGCAGCCCATGGACAGGATTTCTCAATGAGCAGTTCTTC.

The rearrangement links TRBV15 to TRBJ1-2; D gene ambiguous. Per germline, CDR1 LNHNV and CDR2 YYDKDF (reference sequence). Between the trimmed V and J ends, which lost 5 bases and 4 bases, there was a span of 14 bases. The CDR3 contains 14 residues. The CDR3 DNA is TGTGCCACCAGCGGATTTGGGCCAGCCTATGGCTACACCTTC. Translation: CATSGFGPAYGYTF. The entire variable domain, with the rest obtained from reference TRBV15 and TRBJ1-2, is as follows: DAMVIQNPRYQVTQFGKPVTLSCSQTLNHNVMYWYQQKSSQAPKLLFHYYDKDFNNEADTPDNFQSRRPNTSFCFLDIRSPGLGDTAMYLCATSGFGPAYGYTFGSGTRLTVV.

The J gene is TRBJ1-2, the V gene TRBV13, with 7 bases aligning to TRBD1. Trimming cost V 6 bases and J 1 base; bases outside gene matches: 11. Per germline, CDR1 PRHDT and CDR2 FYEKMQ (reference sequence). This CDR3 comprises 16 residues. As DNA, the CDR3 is TGTGCCAGCAGTATCGCCGCGGGACAGCGTAACTATGGCTACACCTTC. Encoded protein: CASSIAAGQRNYGYTF.

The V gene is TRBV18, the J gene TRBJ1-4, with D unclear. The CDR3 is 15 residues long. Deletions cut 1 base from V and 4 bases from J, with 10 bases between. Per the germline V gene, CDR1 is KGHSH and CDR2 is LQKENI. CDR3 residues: CASSPQVRDNEKLFF. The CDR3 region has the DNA TGTGCCAGCTCACCACAGGTGCGGGATAATGAAAAACTGTTTTTT. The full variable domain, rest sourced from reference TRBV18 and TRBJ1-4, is NAGVMQNPRHLVRRRGQEARLRCSPMKGHSHVYWYRQLPEEGLKFMVYLQKENIIDESGMPKERFSAEFPKEGPSILRIQQVVRGDSAAYFCASSPQVRDNEKLFFGSGTQLSVL.

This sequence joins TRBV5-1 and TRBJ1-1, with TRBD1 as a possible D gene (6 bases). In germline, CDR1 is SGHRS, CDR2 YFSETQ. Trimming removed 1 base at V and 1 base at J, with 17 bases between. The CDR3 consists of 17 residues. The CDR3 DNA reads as TGCGCCAGCAGCTTGTACCTCCGCGGGGGGCCGAACACTGAAGCTTTCTTT. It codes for CASSLYLRGGPNTEAFF.

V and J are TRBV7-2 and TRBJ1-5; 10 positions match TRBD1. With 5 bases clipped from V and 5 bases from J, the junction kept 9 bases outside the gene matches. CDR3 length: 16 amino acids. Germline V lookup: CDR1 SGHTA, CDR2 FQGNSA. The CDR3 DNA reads TGTGCCAGCAGCCTCAGACAGGGGGCGGGCGATCAGCCCCAGCATTTT. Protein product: CASSLRQGAGDQPQHF.

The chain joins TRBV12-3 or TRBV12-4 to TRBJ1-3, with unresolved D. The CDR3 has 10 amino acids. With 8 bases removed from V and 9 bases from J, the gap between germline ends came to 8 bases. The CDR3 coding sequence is TGTGCCAGCTACCTACGCACCATATATTTT. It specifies CASYLRTIYF.

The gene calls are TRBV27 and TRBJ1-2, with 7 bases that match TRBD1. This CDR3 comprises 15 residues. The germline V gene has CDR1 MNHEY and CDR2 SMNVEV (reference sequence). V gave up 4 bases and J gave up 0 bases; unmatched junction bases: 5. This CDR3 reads CASSYGQAANYGYTF. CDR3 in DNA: TGTGCCAGCAGTTATGGACAGGCAGCTAACTATGGCTACACCTTC.

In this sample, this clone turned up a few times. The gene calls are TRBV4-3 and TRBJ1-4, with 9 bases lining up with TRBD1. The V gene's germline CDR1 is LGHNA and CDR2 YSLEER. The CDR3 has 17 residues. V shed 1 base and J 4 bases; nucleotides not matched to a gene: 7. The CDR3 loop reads CASSQGTGGDVNEKLFF. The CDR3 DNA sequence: TGCGCCAGCAGCCAAGGAACAGGGGGCGACGTTAATGAAAAACTGTTTTTT.

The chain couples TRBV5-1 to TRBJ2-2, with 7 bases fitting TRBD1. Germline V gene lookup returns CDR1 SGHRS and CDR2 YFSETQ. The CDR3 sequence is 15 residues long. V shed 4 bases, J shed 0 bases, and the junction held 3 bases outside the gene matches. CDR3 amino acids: CASSQGQTNTGELFF. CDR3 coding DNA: TGCGCCAGCAGCCAGGGACAGACGAACACCGGGGAGCTGTTTTTT.

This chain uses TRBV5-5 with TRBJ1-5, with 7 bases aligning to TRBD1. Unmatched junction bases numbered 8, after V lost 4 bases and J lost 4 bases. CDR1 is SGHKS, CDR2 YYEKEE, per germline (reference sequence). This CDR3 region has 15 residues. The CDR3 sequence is CASSPGGTDNQPQHF. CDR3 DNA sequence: TGTGCCAGCAGCCCGGGGGGGACAGATAATCAGCCCCAGCATTTT.

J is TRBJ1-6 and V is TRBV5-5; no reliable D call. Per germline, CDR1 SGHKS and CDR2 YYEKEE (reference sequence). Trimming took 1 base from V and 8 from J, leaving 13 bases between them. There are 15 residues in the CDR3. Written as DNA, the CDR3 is TGTGCCAGCAGCTTGCGGTATGAGGGCTATTCACCCCTCCACTTT. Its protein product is CASSLRYEGYSPLHF.

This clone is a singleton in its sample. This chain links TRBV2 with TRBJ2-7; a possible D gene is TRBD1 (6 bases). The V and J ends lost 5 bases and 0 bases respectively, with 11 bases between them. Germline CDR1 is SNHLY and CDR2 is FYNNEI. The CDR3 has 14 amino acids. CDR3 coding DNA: TGTGCCAGCAGTTTTGACAGGAACTCCTACGAGCAGTACTTC. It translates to CASSFDRNSYEQYF.

Here the CDR3 reads CAISDALGVSQLRYGYTF. The CDR3 coding sequence is TGTGCCATCAGTGATGCCCTAGGGGTGTCCCAACTCCGGTATGGCTACACCTTC. V gene TRBV10-3 combines with J gene TRBJ1-2; possible D gene TRBD1, 5 bases. V lost 3 bases, J lost 5 bases, and 25 bases lay in between. Per the germline V gene, CDR1 is ENHRY and CDR2 is SYGVKD. This CDR3 comprises 18 residues.

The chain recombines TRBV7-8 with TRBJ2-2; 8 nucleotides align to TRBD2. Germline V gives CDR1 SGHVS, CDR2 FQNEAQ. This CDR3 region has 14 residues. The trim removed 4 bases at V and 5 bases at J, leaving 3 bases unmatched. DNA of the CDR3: TGTGCCAGCAGCTCCGGGGGGGGGACCGGGGAGCTGTTTTTT. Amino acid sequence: CASSSGGGTGELFF.

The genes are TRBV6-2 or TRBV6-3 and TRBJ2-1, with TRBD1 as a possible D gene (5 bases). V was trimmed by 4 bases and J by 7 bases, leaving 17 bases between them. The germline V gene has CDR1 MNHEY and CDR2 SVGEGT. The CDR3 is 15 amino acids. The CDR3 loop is CASSSTPPGWNEQFF. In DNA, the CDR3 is TGTGCCAGCAGTTCCACCCCCCCAGGGTGGAATGAGCAGTTCTTC.

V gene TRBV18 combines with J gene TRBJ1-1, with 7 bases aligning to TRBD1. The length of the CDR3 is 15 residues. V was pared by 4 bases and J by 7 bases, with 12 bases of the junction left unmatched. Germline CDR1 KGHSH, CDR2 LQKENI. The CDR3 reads CASSLAGGNGGEAFF. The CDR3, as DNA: TGTGCCAGCTCACTGGCAGGGGGGAATGGCGGTGAAGCTTTCTTT.

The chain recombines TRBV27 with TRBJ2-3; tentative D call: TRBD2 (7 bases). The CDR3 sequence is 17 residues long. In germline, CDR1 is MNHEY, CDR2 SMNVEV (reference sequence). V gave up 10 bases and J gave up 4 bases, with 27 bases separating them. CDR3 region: CATTPTSAGARADTQYF. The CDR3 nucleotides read TGTGCCACTACCCCGACGTCGGCGGGGGCCCGGGCAGATACGCAGTATTTT.

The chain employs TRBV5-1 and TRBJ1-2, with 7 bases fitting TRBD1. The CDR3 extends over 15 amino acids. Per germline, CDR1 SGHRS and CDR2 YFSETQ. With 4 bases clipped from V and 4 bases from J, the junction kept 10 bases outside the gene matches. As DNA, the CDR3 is TGCGCCAGCAGCCCGGGACAGACTCAATCCTATGGCTACACCTTC. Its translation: CASSPGQTQSYGYTF.

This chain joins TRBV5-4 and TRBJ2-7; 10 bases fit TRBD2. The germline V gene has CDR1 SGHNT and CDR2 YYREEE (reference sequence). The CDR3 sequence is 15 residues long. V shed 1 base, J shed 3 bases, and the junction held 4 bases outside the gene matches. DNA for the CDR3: TGTGCCAGCAGCTTGCCTAGCGGGGGCTTCTACGAGCAGTACTTC. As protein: CASSLPSGGFYEQYF.